This T cell receptor beta chain was found in a study of shared clonotypes between healthy human individuals. Study-wide findings and caveats: It was observed that approximately 5% of naive CD4 clonotypes were shared across a few donors. Non-shared clonotypes had lower generation probabilities than clonotypes shared by all four sorted-subset donors.

The donor population consisted of healthy HIV-negative adults with no recent acute infections or vaccinations. Subsets obtained from CD4+ cells comprised CD45RA+ naive and CD45RA-negative memory cells. V was pared by 5 bases and J by 0 bases, with 15 bases between. The CDR3 totals 15 residues. Looked up from germline, CDR1 is SGHRS and CDR2 is YFSETQ. With regard to this clone: Its antigen is as yet unknown. Additional DNA sequences in this sample encode the identical CDR3.

The table came from immunoSEQ multiplex PCR; TCRdb's copy has only in-frame clones and leaves some out. The sample includes some 2,000,000 clones, roughly 94% of them seen just once. This clonotype was obtained from a man in his late teens or twenties in good health. Material: naive CD4+ T cells sorted from blood. Indicated subset: CD45RA+ positively selected. V usage is TRBV5-1 and J usage is TRBJ2-7, with a possible D match to TRBD2 (6 bases). The CDR3 here is CASSFVAASSYEQYF. Written as DNA, the CDR3 is TGCGCCAGCAGTTTCGTAGCGGCGAGCTCCTACGAGCAGTACTTC. The whole variable domain, remainder taken from reference TRBV5-1 and TRBJ2-7, is KAGVTQTPRYLIKTRGQQVTLSCSPISGHRSVSWYQQTPGQGLQFLFEYFSETQRNKGNFPGRFSGRQFSNSRSEMNVSTLELGDSALYLCASSFVAASSYEQYFGPGTRLTVT.